This T cell receptor beta chain was sequenced in a study of blood T cell repertoires in COVID-19. Study-wide background: T cells, B-cell-depleted T cells, or PBMCs supplied cDNA or gDNA.

This study enrolled people aged roughly 18 to 90 from roughly 22 US geographic areas. Participants' reported clinical history set cohort assignment. The CDR3 runs 15 residues. From germline, CDR1 is SGDLS and CDR2 YYNGEE. Trimming removed 1 base at V and 4 bases at J, with 12 bases between. Data came from immunoSEQ multiplex PCR; TCRdb stores just in-frame clones and leaves some out. The data hold around 140,000 clones, with 87% observed a single time. This sequence joins TRBV9 and TRBJ1-3; D is perhaps TRBD1 (6 bases). The sequencing input was PBMCs or T cells enriched from blood (not recorded which). The sequence was obtained from a man aged 60 to 75 who had recovered from COVID-19. The CDR3 loop reads CASSVMGAAGNTIYF. CDR3 bases: TGTGCCAGCAGCGTAATGGGGGCGGCCGGAAACACCATATATTTT. Using reference TRBV9 and TRBJ1-3 for the parts outside the CDR3, the full variable domain is DSGVTQTPKHLITATGQRVTLRCSPRSGDLSVYWYQQSLDQGLQFLIQYYNGEERAKGNILERFSAQQFPDLHSELNLSSLELGDSALYFCASSVMGAAGNTIYFGEGSWLTVV.